The rows below give T cell receptor beta chains drawn from one sample of a study of blood T cell repertoires in COVID-19. Sequencing was performed with immunoSEQ multiplex PCR; in TCRdb, only in-frame clones are kept and a portion is missing. Of 250,000 or so clones listed, 86% are singletons. Sequencing was performed on peripheral blood. These receptors originate from a man older than 75 with acute or convalescent COVID-19. The conserved cysteine and the conserved F or W are not part of the CDR3 here. The D gene is left open where the match is weak. Some rows mark clone size as missing; the rest say once, few, many or name a class of expanded clone.

clone_size: .; d_call: .; v_call: TRBV28; j_call: TRBJ1-4; cdr3_aa: ASSLGQGGLEKLF
clone_size: few; d_call: .; v_call: TRBV27; j_call: TRBJ1-2; cdr3_aa: ASSTSNNYGYT
clone_size: .; d_call: .; v_call: TRBV14; j_call: TRBJ2-2; cdr3_aa: ASSLSGQPNTGELF
clone_size: once; d_call: .; v_call: TRBV12-3/TRBV12-4; j_call: TRBJ1-6; cdr3_aa: ASSLAANSPLH
clone_size: once; d_call: TRBD2; v_call: TRBV15; j_call: TRBJ2-3; cdr3_aa: ATSREIAGGPRDTQY
clone_size: .; d_call: .; v_call: TRBV6-1; j_call: TRBJ2-2; cdr3_aa: ASSEGARVGELF
clone_size: .; d_call: TRBD2; v_call: TRBV19; j_call: TRBJ2-5; cdr3_aa: ASSLLAGGPLETQY
clone_size: .; d_call: TRBD1; v_call: TRBV19; j_call: TRBJ1-5; cdr3_aa: ASSIVTGNSNQPQH
clone_size: few; d_call: .; v_call: TRBV9; j_call: TRBJ2-1; cdr3_aa: ASSVAPEGGEQF
clone_size: .; d_call: .; v_call: TRBV6-5; j_call: TRBJ1-6; cdr3_aa: ASSYGWTVNSPLH
clone_size: once; d_call: TRBD1; v_call: TRBV6-1; j_call: TRBJ2-5; cdr3_aa: ASSVGDRGQGETQY
clone_size: .; d_call: TRBD2; v_call: TRBV5-4; j_call: TRBJ2-3; cdr3_aa: ASSLLSGTGTDTQY
clone_size: .; d_call: TRBD1; v_call: TRBV6-5; j_call: TRBJ2-5; cdr3_aa: ASRPPGQGSQTQY
clone_size: .; d_call: TRBD1; v_call: TRBV11-1; j_call: TRBJ1-1; cdr3_aa: ASSLPQGATEAF
clone_size: once; d_call: .; v_call: TRBV5-4; j_call: TRBJ1-2; cdr3_aa: ASSLAGRTSHGYT
clone_size: few; d_call: .; v_call: TRBV28; j_call: TRBJ1-1; cdr3_aa: ASSLGMSGPIEAF
clone_size: .; d_call: .; v_call: TRBV29-1; j_call: TRBJ2-1; cdr3_aa: SVLPPGAEQF
clone_size: once; d_call: .; v_call: TRBV7-9; j_call: TRBJ1-2; cdr3_aa: ASSLEPGSGYT
clone_size: .; d_call: .; v_call: TRBV6-5; j_call: TRBJ1-6; cdr3_aa: ATQSPSSNSPLH
clone_size: .; d_call: .; v_call: TRBV7-9; j_call: TRBJ2-3; cdr3_aa: ASSLDGVTTDTQY
clone_size: .; d_call: .; v_call: TRBV15; j_call: TRBJ2-5; cdr3_aa: ATSPTPRGEQTQY
clone_size: .; d_call: TRBD2; v_call: TRBV4-2; j_call: TRBJ2-1; cdr3_aa: ASSQDTRGLAGGPRGNEQF
clone_size: .; d_call: TRBD1; v_call: TRBV14; j_call: TRBJ2-1; cdr3_aa: ASSHLDRGRNEQF
clone_size: .; d_call: .; v_call: TRBV7-2; j_call: TRBJ1-2; cdr3_aa: ASSGRGNYGYT
clone_size: .; d_call: TRBD1; v_call: TRBV5-1; j_call: TRBJ2-1; cdr3_aa: ASSIPGQTRGTYNEQF
clone_size: .; d_call: .; v_call: TRBV28; j_call: TRBJ2-1; cdr3_aa: ASRSLLEQF
clone_size: .; d_call: TRBD2; v_call: TRBV5-1; j_call: TRBJ2-2; cdr3_aa: ASTYPTLAGSGELF
clone_size: .; d_call: .; v_call: TRBV3-1/TRBV3-2; j_call: TRBJ1-1; cdr3_aa: ASSQGAPNTEAF
clone_size: .; d_call: TRBD1; v_call: TRBV6-5; j_call: TRBJ2-7; cdr3_aa: ASSPWGTGGYEQY
clone_size: .; d_call: TRBD1; v_call: TRBV7-2; j_call: TRBJ2-7; cdr3_aa: ASSLDRGFSYEQY
clone_size: .; d_call: TRBD1; v_call: TRBV6-5; j_call: TRBJ1-1; cdr3_aa: ASRIRTGMNTEAF
clone_size: .; d_call: TRBD1; v_call: TRBV29-1; j_call: TRBJ2-7; cdr3_aa: SVGTGSSEQY
clone_size: .; d_call: .; v_call: TRBV25-1; j_call: TRBJ1-1; cdr3_aa: ASSEGSQGRNTEAF
clone_size: .; d_call: .; v_call: TRBV28; j_call: TRBJ1-5; cdr3_aa: ASSLGEGRTEGYQPQH
clone_size: .; d_call: TRBD1; v_call: TRBV5-1; j_call: TRBJ2-7; cdr3_aa: ASRWGTGASYEQY
clone_size: .; d_call: TRBD2; v_call: TRBV27; j_call: TRBJ2-7; cdr3_aa: ASSTGLAGAHPY
clone_size: .; d_call: TRBD2; v_call: TRBV3-1/TRBV3-2; j_call: TRBJ2-3; cdr3_aa: ASSQDPGGTDTQY
clone_size: once; d_call: TRBD2; v_call: TRBV5-6; j_call: TRBJ2-1; cdr3_aa: ASSTGTSGSGVGYNEQF
clone_size: .; d_call: TRBD1; v_call: TRBV15; j_call: TRBJ1-4; cdr3_aa: ATSRERRGALEKLF
clone_size: .; d_call: TRBD2; v_call: TRBV27; j_call: TRBJ2-3; cdr3_aa: ASRLAGEPSDTQY
clone_size: .; d_call: .; v_call: TRBV19; j_call: TRBJ1-1; cdr3_aa: ASSLGRPNTEAF
clone_size: .; d_call: .; v_call: TRBV29-1; j_call: TRBJ2-7; cdr3_aa: SVEDSYEQY
clone_size: .; d_call: TRBD1; v_call: TRBV7-9; j_call: TRBJ2-6; cdr3_aa: ASSSSGQGATGANVLT
clone_size: .; d_call: TRBD2; v_call: TRBV19; j_call: TRBJ2-7; cdr3_aa: ASSIVRGGAGAEQY
clone_size: .; d_call: .; v_call: TRBV10-3; j_call: TRBJ1-2; cdr3_aa: AISERNWQGSDGYT
clone_size: .; d_call: TRBD1; v_call: TRBV2; j_call: TRBJ1-5; cdr3_aa: ASSKDRVNQPQH
clone_size: many; d_call: .; v_call: TRBV5-1; j_call: TRBJ1-6; cdr3_aa: ASSLATQVGASPLH
clone_size: once; d_call: .; v_call: TRBV11-3; j_call: TRBJ1-1; cdr3_aa: ASSLDREQENTEAF
clone_size: .; d_call: .; v_call: TRBV28; j_call: TRBJ1-6; cdr3_aa: ASRNYGVKDSPLH
clone_size: .; d_call: TRBD2; v_call: TRBV5-3; j_call: TRBJ2-7; cdr3_aa: ARSLSGGNWSGRSYEQY